This T cell receptor (beta chain) stems from a study of identical twins. General study findings and limits: Researchers reported excess low generation probability among twin-shared out-of-frame alpha sequences.

A note on this clonotype: Antigen unknown.

Trimming pared 1 base from V and 0 bases from J, leaving 12 bases between. The CDR3 runs to 16 residues. Per germline, CDR1 LGHDT and CDR2 YNNKEL (reference sequence). A universal primer site was added by template switching, and unique molecular identifiers were carried by the cDNA. TCRdb reanalysed the 5' RACE reads using MiXCR and keeps one entry per CDR3 protein. Here the sample spans 520,000 or so distinct CDR3 sequences, less than 25% being singletons. These same data were also listed under a study on T cells expressing NK-cell markers. That work states: HCMV specificity of the expanded NKG2C+ T cell clones stayed unclear.

This rearrangement joins TRBV3-1 to TRBJ1-2; weak D call: TRBD1 (5 bases). This TCR was recovered from a woman aged 18-30 years in good health. Sequenced input: CD4+ T cells sorted from blood. CDR3 nucleotide sequence: TGTGCCAGCAGCCAAGCGGGACGGGAAGCTAACTATGGCTACACCTTC. Protein sequence: CASSQAGREANYGYTF.